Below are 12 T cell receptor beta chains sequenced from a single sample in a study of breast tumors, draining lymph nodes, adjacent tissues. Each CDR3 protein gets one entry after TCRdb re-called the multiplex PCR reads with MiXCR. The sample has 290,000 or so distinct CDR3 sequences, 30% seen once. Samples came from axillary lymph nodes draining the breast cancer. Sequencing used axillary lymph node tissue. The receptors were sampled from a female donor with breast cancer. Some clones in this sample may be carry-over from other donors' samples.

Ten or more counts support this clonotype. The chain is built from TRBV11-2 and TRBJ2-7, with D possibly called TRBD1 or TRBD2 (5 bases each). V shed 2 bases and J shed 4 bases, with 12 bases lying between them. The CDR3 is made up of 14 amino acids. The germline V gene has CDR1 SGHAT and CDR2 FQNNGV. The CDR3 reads CASSLSGTRYEQYF. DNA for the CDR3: TGTGCCAGCAGCTTATCCGGGACGCGGTACGAGCAGTACTTC. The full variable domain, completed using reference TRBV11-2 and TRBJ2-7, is EAGVAQSPRYKIIEKRQSVAFWCNPISGHATLYWYQQILGQGPKLLIQFQNNGVVDDSQLPKDRFSAERLKGVDSTLKIQPAKLEDSAVYLCASSLSGTRYEQYFGPGTRLTVT.

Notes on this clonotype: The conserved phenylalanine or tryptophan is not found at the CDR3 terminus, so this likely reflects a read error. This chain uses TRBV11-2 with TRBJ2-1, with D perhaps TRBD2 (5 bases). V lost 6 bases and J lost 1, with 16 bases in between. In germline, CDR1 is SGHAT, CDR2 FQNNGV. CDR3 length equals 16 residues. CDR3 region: CASSVLSRRSYNEQFL. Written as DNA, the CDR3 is TGTGCCAGCAGTGTTCTTAGCAGGAGGTCCTACAATGAGCAGTTCCTC.

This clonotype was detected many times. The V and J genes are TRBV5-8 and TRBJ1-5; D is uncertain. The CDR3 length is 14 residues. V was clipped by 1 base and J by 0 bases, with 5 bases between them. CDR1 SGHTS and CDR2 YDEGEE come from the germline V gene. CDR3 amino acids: CASSLSYSNQPQHF. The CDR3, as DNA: TGTGCCAGCAGCTTGAGTTATAGCAATCAGCCCCAGCATTTT.

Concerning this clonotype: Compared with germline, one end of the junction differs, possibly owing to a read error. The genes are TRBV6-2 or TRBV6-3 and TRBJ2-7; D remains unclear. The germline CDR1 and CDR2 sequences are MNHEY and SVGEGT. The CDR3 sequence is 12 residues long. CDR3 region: CANSYASLAQYF. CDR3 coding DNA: TGTGCCAACAGTTACGCTTCCTTAGCTCAGTACTTC.

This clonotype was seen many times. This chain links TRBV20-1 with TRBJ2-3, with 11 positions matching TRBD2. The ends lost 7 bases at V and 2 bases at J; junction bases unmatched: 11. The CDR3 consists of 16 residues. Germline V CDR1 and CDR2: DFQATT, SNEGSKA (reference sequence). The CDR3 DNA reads TGCAGTGTTCCTAGCGGGAGGCCCGACTCCACAGATACGCAGTATTTT. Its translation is CSVPSGRPDSTDTQYF.

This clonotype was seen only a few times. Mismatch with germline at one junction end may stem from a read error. CDR3 sequence: CASSPHRISRFSGANALTF. CDR3 bases: TGTGCCAGTAGTCCCCACAGGATCTCAAGGTTCTCTGGGGCCAACGCCCTGACTTTC. The genes are TRBV19 and TRBJ2-6; a possible D gene is TRBD1 (5 bases). Germline CDR1 reads LNHDA; CDR2 reads SQIVND (reference sequence). This CDR3 is 19 amino acids long.

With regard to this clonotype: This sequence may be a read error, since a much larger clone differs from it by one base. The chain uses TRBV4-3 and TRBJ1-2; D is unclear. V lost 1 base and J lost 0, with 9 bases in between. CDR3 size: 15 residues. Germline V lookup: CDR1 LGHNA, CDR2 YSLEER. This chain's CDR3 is CASSQVARPNYGYTF. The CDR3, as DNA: TGCGCCAGCAGCCAAGTTGCAAGACCTAACTATGGCTACACCTTC.

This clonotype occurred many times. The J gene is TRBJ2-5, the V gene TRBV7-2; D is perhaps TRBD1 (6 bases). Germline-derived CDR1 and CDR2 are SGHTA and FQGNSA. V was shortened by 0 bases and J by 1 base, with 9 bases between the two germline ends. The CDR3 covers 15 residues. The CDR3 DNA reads TGTGCCAGCAGCTTAGCGGGGACAACCCAAGAGACCCAGTACTTC. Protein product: CASSLAGTTQETQYF.

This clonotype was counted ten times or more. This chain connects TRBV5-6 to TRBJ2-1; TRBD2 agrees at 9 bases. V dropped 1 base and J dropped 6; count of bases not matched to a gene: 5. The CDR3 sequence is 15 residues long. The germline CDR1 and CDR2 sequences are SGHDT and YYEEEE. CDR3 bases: TGTGCCAGCAGCTTGATACTAGCGGGTGTCAATGAGCAGTTCTTC. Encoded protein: CASSLILAGVNEQFF.

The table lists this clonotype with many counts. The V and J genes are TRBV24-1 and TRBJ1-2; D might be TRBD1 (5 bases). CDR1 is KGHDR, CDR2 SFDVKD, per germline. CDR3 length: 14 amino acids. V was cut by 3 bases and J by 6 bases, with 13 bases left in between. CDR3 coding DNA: TGTGCCACCAGTGATGATACAGACAGAAATGGCTACACCTTC. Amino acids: CATSDDTDRNGYTF.

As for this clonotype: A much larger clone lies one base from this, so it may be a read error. CDR3 nucleotide sequence: TGCAGTGCTAGATTATCTGCGCCCTCGGGCACAGATACGCAGTATTTT. Its translation is CSARLSAPSGTDTQYF. The gene calls are TRBV20-1 and TRBJ2-3, with D hard to call. V was clipped by 2 bases and J by 1 base, with 16 bases between them. This CDR3 region has 16 residues. Germline V gene lookup returns CDR1 DFQATT and CDR2 SNEGSKA (reference sequence).

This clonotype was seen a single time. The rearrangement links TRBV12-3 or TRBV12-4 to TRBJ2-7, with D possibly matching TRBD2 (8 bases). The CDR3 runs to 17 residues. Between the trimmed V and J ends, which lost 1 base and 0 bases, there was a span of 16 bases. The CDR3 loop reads CASSLVQGGLDSYEQYF. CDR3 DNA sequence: TGTGCCAGCAGTTTAGTTCAGGGGGGACTAGACTCCTACGAGCAGTACTTC.